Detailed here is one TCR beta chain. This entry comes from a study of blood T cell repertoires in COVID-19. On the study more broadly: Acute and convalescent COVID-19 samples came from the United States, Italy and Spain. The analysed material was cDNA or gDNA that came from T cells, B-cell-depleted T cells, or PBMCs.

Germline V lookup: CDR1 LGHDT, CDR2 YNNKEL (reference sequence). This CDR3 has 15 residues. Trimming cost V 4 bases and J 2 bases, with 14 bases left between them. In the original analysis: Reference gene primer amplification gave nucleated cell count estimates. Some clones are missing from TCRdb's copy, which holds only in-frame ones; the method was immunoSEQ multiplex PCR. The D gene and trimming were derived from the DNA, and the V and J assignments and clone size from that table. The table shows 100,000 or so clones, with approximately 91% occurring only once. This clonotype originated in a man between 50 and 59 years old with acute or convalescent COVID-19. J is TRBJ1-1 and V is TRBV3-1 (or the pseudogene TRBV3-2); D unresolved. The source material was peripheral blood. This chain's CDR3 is CASSPDGGLNTEAFF. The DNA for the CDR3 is TGTGCCAGCAGCCCCGACGGCGGACTCAACACTGAAGCTTTCTTT.